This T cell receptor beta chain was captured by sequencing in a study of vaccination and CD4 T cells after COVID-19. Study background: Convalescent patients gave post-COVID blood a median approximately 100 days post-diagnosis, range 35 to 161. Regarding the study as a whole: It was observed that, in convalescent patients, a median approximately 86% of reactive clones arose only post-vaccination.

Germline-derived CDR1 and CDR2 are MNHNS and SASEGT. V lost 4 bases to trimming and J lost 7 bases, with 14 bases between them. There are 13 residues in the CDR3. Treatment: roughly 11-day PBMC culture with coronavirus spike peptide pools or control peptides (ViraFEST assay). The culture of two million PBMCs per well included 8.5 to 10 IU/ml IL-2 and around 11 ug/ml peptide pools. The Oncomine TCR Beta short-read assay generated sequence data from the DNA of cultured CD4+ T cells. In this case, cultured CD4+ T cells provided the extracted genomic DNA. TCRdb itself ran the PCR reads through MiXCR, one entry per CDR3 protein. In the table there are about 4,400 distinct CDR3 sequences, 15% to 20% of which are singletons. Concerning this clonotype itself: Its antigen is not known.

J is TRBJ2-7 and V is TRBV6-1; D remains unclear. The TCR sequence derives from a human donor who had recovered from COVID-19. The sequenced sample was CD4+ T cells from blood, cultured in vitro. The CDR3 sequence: CASSVLLEMEQYF. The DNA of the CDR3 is TGTGCCAGCAGTGTTCTTCTGGAAATGGAGCAGTACTTC.